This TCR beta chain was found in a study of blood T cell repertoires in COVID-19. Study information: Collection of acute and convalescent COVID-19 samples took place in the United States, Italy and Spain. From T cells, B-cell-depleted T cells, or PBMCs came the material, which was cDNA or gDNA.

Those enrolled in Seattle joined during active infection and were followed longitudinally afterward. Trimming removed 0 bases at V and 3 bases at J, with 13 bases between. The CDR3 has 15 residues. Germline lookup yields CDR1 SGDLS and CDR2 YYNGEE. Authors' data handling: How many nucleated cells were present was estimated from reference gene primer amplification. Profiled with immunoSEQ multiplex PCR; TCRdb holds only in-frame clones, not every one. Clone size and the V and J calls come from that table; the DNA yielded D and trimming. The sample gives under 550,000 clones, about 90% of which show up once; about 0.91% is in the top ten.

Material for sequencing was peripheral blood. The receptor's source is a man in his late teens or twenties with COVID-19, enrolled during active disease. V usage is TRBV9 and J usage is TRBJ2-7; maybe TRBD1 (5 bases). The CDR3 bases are TGTGCCAGCAGCGTAGCTCCAGGGCGTCACTACGAGCAGTACTTC. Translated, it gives CASSVAPGRHYEQYF.